This entry lists 29 T cell receptor beta chains sequenced from one sample in a study of T cell repertoires in cytomegalovirus infection. TCRdb re-analysed the reads in MiXCR, keeping a single row per CDR3 protein. Here the sample spans roughly 700,000 distinct CDR3 sequences, 30% to 35% being singletons. The antigens of these receptors remain unknown. The source material was cultured PBMCs, sampled from culture after CMV antigen stimulation. These receptors were taken from a human donor in good health (CMV status not recorded). Some clones in this sample may be carry-over from other donors' samples.

For the CDR3, the DNA is TGTGCCAGCAGTTACTCGACCGGGAGGCCGGTCTACGAGCAGTACTTC. Its translation is CASSYSTGRPVYEQYF. The rearrangement links TRBV6-2 or TRBV6-3 to TRBJ2-7; 7 nucleotides match TRBD2. V shed 0 bases, J shed 3 bases, and the junction held 8 bases outside the gene matches. Germline loops: CDR1 MNHEY, CDR2 SVGEGT. The CDR3 has 16 amino acids.

The rearrangement joins TRBV6-5 to TRBJ2-1, with 9 bases that match TRBD2. Trimming took 6 bases from V and 5 from J; bases not matched to a gene: 2. The CDR3 is 13 amino acids. CDR1 MNHEY and CDR2 SVGAGI come from the germline V gene. This CDR3 is CASSAGGNNEQFF. The CDR3 DNA sequence: TGTGCCAGCAGCGCGGGGGGGAACAATGAGCAGTTCTTC.

This clonotype was counted between two and nine times. The rearrangement joins TRBV7-9 to TRBJ2-3, with 9 bases lining up with TRBD1. Unmatched junction bases numbered 10, after V lost 5 bases and J lost 7 bases. CDR3 size: 15 residues. Germline V gives CDR1 SEHNR, CDR2 FQNEAQ (reference sequence). CDR3: CASSPTGGFDNTQYF. DNA of the CDR3: TGTGCCAGCAGCCCAACAGGGGGCTTTGATAATACGCAGTATTTT. Full variable domain (outside the CDR3, taken from reference TRBV7-9 and TRBJ2-3): DTGVSQNPRHKITKRGQNVTFRCDPISEHNRLYWYRQTLGQGPEFLTYFQNEAQLEKSRLLSDRFSAERPKGSFSTLEIQRTEQGDSAMYLCASSPTGGFDNTQYFGPGTRLTVL.

This clonotype was seen at least ten times. One end of the junction is discordant with germline, which a read error may explain. The V and J genes are TRBV7-8 and TRBJ1-1; D is unclear. The CDR3 runs to 14 residues. In germline, CDR1 is SGHVS, CDR2 FQNEAQ. The DNA for the CDR3 is TGTGCCAGCAGCTTAAGGGAAGCGAACGCTGAAGCTTTCTTT. Translating gives CASSLREANAEAFF.

The chain couples TRBV12-3 or TRBV12-4 to TRBJ2-2, with 8 bases identical to TRBD1. The CDR3 has 15 residues. The trim removed 7 bases at V and 6 bases at J, leaving 10 bases unmatched. CDR3 sequence: CASTPDRDLAGELFF. The CDR3 DNA sequence: TGTGCCAGCACCCCGGACAGGGATCTTGCCGGGGAGCTGTTTTTT.

This clonotype was observed a handful of times. The chain has TRBV2 and TRBJ1-2; D is undetermined. CDR3 size: 11 residues. Per germline, CDR1 SNHLY and CDR2 FYNNEI. The V end was cut by 7 bases, the J end by 0 bases, with 3 bases between. The CDR3 loop reads CASNANYGYTF. The DNA of the CDR3 is TGTGCCAGCAACGCTAACTATGGCTACACCTTC.

V usage is TRBV2 and J usage is TRBJ2-7; D is undetermined. CDR3 length equals 15 residues. From germline, CDR1 is SNHLY and CDR2 FYNNEI. Trimming left V 7 bases short and J 3 bases short, with 19 bases between. The CDR3 loop is CASTPFTDAYYEQYF. The CDR3 coding sequence is TGTGCCAGCACTCCTTTCACCGACGCCTACTACGAGCAGTACTTC.

The chain employs TRBV5-4 and TRBJ2-7; D not certain. The CDR3 extends over 14 amino acids. The V end was cut by 0 bases, the J end by 5 bases, with 12 bases between. Per the germline V gene, CDR1 is SGHNT and CDR2 is YYREEE (reference sequence). CDR3 nucleotide sequence: TGTGCCAGCAGCTTGGGGATAGGCGCAAACGAGCAGTACTTC. It codes for CASSLGIGANEQYF. Drawing the rest from reference TRBV5-4 and TRBJ2-7, the complete variable domain is ETGVTQSPTHLIKTRGQQVTLRCSSQSGHNTVSWYQQALGQGPQFIFQYYREEENGRGNFPPRFSGLQFPNYSSELNVNALELDDSALYLCASSLGIGANEQYFGPGTRLTVT.

The chain combines TRBV6-6 with TRBJ2-1; D is unclear. This CDR3 has 13 residues. V was pared by 5 bases and J by 6 bases, with 11 bases between. CDR1 is MNHNY and CDR2 is SVGAGI in the germline V gene (reference sequence). CDR3 loop: CASSPPTGNEQFF. Written as DNA, the CDR3 is TGTGCCAGCAGTCCACCGACTGGCAATGAGCAGTTCTTC.

CDR3 loop: CSARGAESQGTEAFF. In DNA, the CDR3 is TGCAGTGCTAGAGGGGCAGAGAGTCAAGGGACTGAAGCTTTCTTT. The chain uses TRBV20-1 and TRBJ1-1, with no clear D. V lost 1 base and J lost 5, with 17 bases in between. Germline lookup yields CDR1 DFQATT and CDR2 SNEGSKA (reference sequence). The CDR3 spans 15 residues.

This clonotype was found a few times. V usage is TRBV6-1 and J usage is TRBJ2-7, with 7 nucleotides matching TRBD1. CDR1 MNHNS and CDR2 SASEGT come from the germline V gene. The CDR3 length is 13 residues. Trimming at V came to 8 bases and at J to 2 bases, leaving 6 bases not matched to a gene. CDR3 sequence reads: CASRRRGPYEQYF. CDR3 DNA: TGTGCCAGCCGGAGAAGGGGGCCCTACGAGCAGTACTTC.

Remarks on this clonotype: One end of the junction varies from germline; a read error may be responsible. The chain employs TRBV4-2 and TRBJ2-1; D is unresolved. The CDR3 is 12 residues long. Germline-derived CDR1 and CDR2 are LGHNA and YNFKEQ. This chain's CDR3 is CASSQDSALPVF. CDR3 nucleotide sequence: TGTGCCAGCAGCCAAGACAGTGCACTCCCGGTCTTC.

The V gene is TRBV18, the J gene TRBJ2-3, with D possibly being TRBD1 or TRBD2 (5 bases each). The V gene's germline CDR1 is KGHSH and CDR2 LQKENI. V lost 0 bases and J 1 base, leaving 14 bases between the germline ends. The CDR3 has 17 amino acids. CDR3: CASSPPTGTDRTDTQYF. CDR3 in DNA: TGTGCCAGCTCACCACCAACGGGGACGGATCGCACAGATACGCAGTATTTT.

This chain links TRBV5-5 with TRBJ2-5; D remains ambiguous. The CDR3 is made up of 14 amino acids. CDR1 is SGHKS and CDR2 is YYEKEE in the germline V gene (reference sequence). Trimming pared 0 bases from V and 2 bases from J, leaving 8 bases between. CDR3 coding DNA: TGTGCCAGCAGCTTGGAGGCGGATCAAGAGACCCAGTACTTC. It specifies CASSLEADQETQYF.

The genes are TRBV6-5 and TRBJ1-1; no clear D. Germline CDR1 is MNHEY and CDR2 is SVGAGI. This CDR3 has 14 residues. The V gene lost 0 bases and the J gene lost 10 bases, with 15 bases spanning the gap. DNA for the CDR3: TGTGCCAGCAGTTACTCGCGTAGTTTAGTTGGAGCTTTCTTT. It translates to CASSYSRSLVGAFF.

This clonotype has a count of ten or more. V and J are TRBV7-2 and TRBJ2-3; D remains ambiguous. This CDR3 contains 18 residues. Per germline, CDR1 SGHTA and CDR2 FQGNSA. The V and J ends lost 2 bases and 2 bases respectively, with 20 bases between them. The CDR3 sequence is CASSLIRLLSSSTDTQYF. The DNA of the CDR3 is TGTGCCAGCAGCTTAATTCGACTCCTAAGTTCCTCCACAGATACGCAGTATTTT.

This clonotype was seen ten or more times. The rearrangement uses TRBV7-9 and TRBJ2-1; 10 bases are a match to TRBD1. CDR3 size: 15 residues. Germline-derived CDR1 and CDR2 are SEHNR and FQNEAQ (reference sequence). The junction had 8 bases not matched to a gene; V was cut back by 4 bases and J by 8 bases. Here the CDR3 DNA reads TGTGCCAGCAGCTCGGGACAGGGGCGAGCCGATGAGCAGTTCTTC. Translating gives CASSSGQGRADEQFF.

The chain joins TRBV4-3 to TRBJ2-3; D uncertain. This CDR3 region has 15 residues. In germline, CDR1 is LGHNA, CDR2 YSLEER. V was clipped by 2 bases and J by 2 bases, with 11 bases between them. CDR3 sequence (DNA): TGCGCCAGCAGCCAATTGTCGGCCCCCACAGATACGCAGTATTTT. Its translation: CASSQLSAPTDTQYF.

This chain connects TRBV6-2 or TRBV6-3 to TRBJ1-1; D unclear. Germline CDR1 is MNHEY and CDR2 is SVGEGT. The CDR3 loop spans 14 amino acids. V lost 8 bases, J lost 4 bases, and 17 bases lay in between. The CDR3 bases are TGTGCCAGCGCCTCGGGGATCCGCGGCACTGAAGCTTTCTTT. Its protein is CASASGIRGTEAFF.

In its sample, this clonotype was seen a few times. This chain links TRBV28 with TRBJ2-3, with 7 bases identical to TRBD2. V was pared by 3 bases and J by 2 bases, with 5 bases of the junction left unmatched. There are 15 residues in the CDR3. CDR1 and CDR2 (germline): MDHEN, SYDVKM. CDR3 region: CASSFAGDPTDTQYF. DNA for the CDR3: TGTGCCAGCAGTTTCGCGGGGGACCCCACAGATACGCAGTATTTT. Supplemented by reference TRBV28 and TRBJ2-3, the full variable domain reads DVKVTQSSRYLVKRTGEKVFLECVQDMDHENMFWYRQDPGLGLRLIYFSYDVKMKEKGDIPEGYSVSREKKERFSLILESASTNQTSMYLCASSFAGDPTDTQYFGPGTRLTVL.

In this sample, this clonotype turned up many times. The J gene is TRBJ1-5, the V gene TRBV7-8; D is perhaps TRBD1 (5 bases). Germline V gene lookup returns CDR1 SGHVS and CDR2 FQNEAQ. This CDR3 region has 16 residues. V was pared by 4 bases and J by 7 bases, with 20 bases between. CDR3 nucleotides: TGTGCCAGCAGCTCGCAAGCTCGGGACGGGAAACAGCCCCAGCATTTT. Amino acid sequence: CASSSQARDGKQPQHF.

The chain links TRBV6-2 or TRBV6-3 to TRBJ2-1, with TRBD2 identical over 9 bases. CDR3 length: 16 residues. Germline trimming cut 4 bases from V and 2 bases from J; bases unmatched to any gene: 6. Germline CDR1 is MNHEY and CDR2 is SVGEGT. The CDR3 protein is CASSSRREGTYNEQFF. The CDR3, as DNA: TGTGCCAGCAGTTCCCGGCGGGAGGGAACCTACAATGAGCAGTTCTTC.

This clonotype appeared a few times. CDR3 in DNA: TGTGCCAGCTCGACGTTCCCCGGGGCCAACGTCCTGACTTTC. Protein: CASSTFPGANVLTF. This chain joins TRBV6-2 or TRBV6-3 and TRBJ2-6; D unclear. V was pared by 8 bases and J by 4 bases, with 12 bases between. CDR3 length: 14 amino acids. Looked up from germline, CDR1 is MNHEY and CDR2 is SVGEGT.

The sample holds a few counts of this clonotype. The chain is built from TRBV19 and TRBJ1-2; D is possibly TRBD1 (5 bases). Germline V gene lookup returns CDR1 LNHDA and CDR2 SQIVND (reference sequence). The CDR3 covers 13 residues. V lost 7 bases to trimming and J lost 4 bases, with 13 bases between them. In DNA, the CDR3 is TGTGCCAGTAACGAGGAGGGGAGCTATGGCTACACCTTC. Its protein product is CASNEEGSYGYTF.

The chain links TRBV19 to TRBJ1-5, with a weak D call TRBD1 (5 bases). This CDR3 spans 13 amino acids. Germline V gene sequence: CDR1 LNHDA, CDR2 SQIVND (reference sequence). Trimming stripped 9 bases from V and 3 bases from J, with 12 bases between. The CDR3 bases are TGTGCCAGCGGAGACAGAAACAATCAGCCCCAGCATTTT. Residues: CASGDRNNQPQHF.

The rearrangement joins TRBV20-1 to TRBJ1-6, with TRBD1 matching over 9 bases. The CDR3 has 17 amino acids. CDR1 is DFQATT, CDR2 SNEGSKA, per germline (reference sequence). Trimming removed 3 bases from V and 10 bases from J; junction bases left unmatched: 16. This chain's CDR3 is CSARDGLLQGASSPLHF. In DNA, the CDR3 is TGCAGTGCTAGGGACGGGCTACTACAGGGGGCTTCATCACCCCTCCACTTT.

The V and J genes are TRBV12-3 or TRBV12-4 and TRBJ2-7, with TRBD1 identical over 11 bases. CDR3 length: 14 amino acids. Losses at the gene ends were 7 bases for V and 7 bases for J; bases not matched to a gene: 9. The DNA of the CDR3 is TGTGCCAGCACTTGGATGGGACAGGGGGTGGAGCAGTACTTC. Its protein product is CASTWMGQGVEQYF.

A few counts support this clonotype. This chain connects TRBV12-3 or TRBV12-4 to TRBJ1-4; D is unresolved. The V gene lost 7 bases and the J gene lost 4 bases, with 10 bases spanning the gap. CDR3 length: 13 amino acids. CDR3 amino acids: CASTTQINEKLFF. The CDR3 nucleotides read TGTGCCAGCACCACACAGATTAATGAAAAACTGTTTTTT.

V and J are TRBV12-3 or TRBV12-4 and TRBJ1-1; D ambiguous. CDR3 length: 13 residues. V lost 5 bases and J 8 bases, leaving 15 bases between the germline ends. DNA for the CDR3: TGTGCCAGCAGTCGTACCTTCGGTAGAGAAGCTTTCTTT. This codes for CASSRTFGREAFF.